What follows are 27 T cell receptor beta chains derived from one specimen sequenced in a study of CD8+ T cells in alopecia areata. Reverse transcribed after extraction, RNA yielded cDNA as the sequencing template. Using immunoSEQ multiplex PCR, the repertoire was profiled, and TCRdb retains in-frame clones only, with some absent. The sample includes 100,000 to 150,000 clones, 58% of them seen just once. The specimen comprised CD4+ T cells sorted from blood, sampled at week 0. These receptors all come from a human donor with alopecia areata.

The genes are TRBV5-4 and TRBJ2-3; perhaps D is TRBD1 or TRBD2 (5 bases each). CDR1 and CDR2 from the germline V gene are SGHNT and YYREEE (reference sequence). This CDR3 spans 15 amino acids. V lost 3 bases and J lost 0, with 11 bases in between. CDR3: CASSSPGRSTDTQYF. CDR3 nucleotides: TGTGCCAGCAGCTCACCGGGACGGAGCACAGATACGCAGTATTTT.

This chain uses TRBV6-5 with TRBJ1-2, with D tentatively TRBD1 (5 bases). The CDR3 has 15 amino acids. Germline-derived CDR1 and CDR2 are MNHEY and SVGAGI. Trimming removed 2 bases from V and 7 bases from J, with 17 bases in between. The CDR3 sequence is CASSYGRGGGSGYTF. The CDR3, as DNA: TGTGCCAGCAGTTACGGGAGGGGAGGTGGGAGTGGCTACACCTTC.

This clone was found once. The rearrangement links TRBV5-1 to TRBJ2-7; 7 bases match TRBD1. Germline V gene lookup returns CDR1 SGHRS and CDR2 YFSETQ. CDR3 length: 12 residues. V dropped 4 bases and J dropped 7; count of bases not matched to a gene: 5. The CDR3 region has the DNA TGCGCCAGCAGCGCGTCACAGGGGGAGCAGTACTTC. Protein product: CASSASQGEQYF.

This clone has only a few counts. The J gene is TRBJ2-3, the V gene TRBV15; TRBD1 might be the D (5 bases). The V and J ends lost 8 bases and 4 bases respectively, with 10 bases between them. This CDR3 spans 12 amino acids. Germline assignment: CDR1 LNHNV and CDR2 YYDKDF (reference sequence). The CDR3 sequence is CATGGHADTQYF. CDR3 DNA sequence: TGTGCCACCGGTGGACACGCAGATACGCAGTATTTT.

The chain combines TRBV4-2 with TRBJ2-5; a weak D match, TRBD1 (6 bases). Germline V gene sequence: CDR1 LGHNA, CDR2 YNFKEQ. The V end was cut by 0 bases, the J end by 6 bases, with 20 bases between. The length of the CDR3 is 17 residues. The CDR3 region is CASSQDEVNGRGKTQYF. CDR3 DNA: TGTGCCAGCAGCCAAGATGAGGTCAACGGCAGGGGAAAGACCCAGTACTTC.

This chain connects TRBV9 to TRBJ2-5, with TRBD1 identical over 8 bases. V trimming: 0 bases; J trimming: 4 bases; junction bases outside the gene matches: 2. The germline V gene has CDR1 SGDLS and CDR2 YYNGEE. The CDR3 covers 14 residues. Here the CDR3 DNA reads TGTGCCAGCAGCGTAGACAGGGGGTTAGAGACCCAGTACTTC. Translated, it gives CASSVDRGLETQYF.

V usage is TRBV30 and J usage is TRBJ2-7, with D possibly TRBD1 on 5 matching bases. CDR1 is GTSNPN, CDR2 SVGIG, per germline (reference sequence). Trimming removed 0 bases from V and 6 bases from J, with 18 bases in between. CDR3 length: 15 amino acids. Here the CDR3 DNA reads TGTGCCTGGAGTGTGACGTACAGTGGACAATCCGAGCAGTACTTC. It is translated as CAWSVTYSGQSEQYF. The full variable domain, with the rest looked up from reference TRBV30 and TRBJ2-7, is SQTIHQWPATLVQPVGSPLSLECTVEGTSNPNLYWYRQAAGRGLQLLFYSVGIGQISSEVPQNLSASRPQDRQFILSSKKLLLSDSGFYLCAWSVTYSGQSEQYFGPGTRLTVT.

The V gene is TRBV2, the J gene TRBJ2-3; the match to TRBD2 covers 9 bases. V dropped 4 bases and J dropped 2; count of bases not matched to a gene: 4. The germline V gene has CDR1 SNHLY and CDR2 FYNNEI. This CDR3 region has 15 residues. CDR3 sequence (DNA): TGTGCCAGCAGTGTAGGCGGGGGGGCCACAGATACGCAGTATTTT. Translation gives CASSVGGGATDTQYF.

The CDR3 here is CASSQRTGTSGRGNTGELFF. The CDR3 DNA follows: TGCGCCAGCAGCCAACGAACCGGGACTAGCGGGAGAGGGAACACCGGGGAGCTGTTTTTT. The genes are TRBV4-1 and TRBJ2-2, with 14 nucleotides matching TRBD2. The V gene end was trimmed by 2 bases and the J gene end by 1 base; junction bases not matched to a gene: 9. The CDR3 spans 20 residues. Germline lookup yields CDR1 MGHRA and CDR2 YSYEKL.

The CDR3 is CASSFQGGDTEAFF. CDR3 DNA: TGTGCCAGCAGTTTTCAGGGAGGGGACACTGAAGCTTTCTTT. The chain links TRBV27 to TRBJ1-1, with D perhaps TRBD1 (5 bases). CDR1 is MNHEY and CDR2 is SMNVEV in the germline V gene (reference sequence). Trimming shortened V by 3 bases and J by 3 bases, and 11 bases separated the two germline ends. The CDR3 length is 14 residues.

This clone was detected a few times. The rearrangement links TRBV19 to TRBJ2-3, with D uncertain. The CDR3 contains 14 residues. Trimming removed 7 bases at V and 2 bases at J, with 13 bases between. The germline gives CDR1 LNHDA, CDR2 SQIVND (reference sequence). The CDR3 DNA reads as TGTGCCAGTACTTCTGGCTATTCCACAGATACGCAGTATTTT. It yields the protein CASTSGYSTDTQYF.

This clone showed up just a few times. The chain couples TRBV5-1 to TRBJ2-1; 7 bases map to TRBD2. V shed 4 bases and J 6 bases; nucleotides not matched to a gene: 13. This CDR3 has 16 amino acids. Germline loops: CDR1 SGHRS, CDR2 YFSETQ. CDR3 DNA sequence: TGCGCCAGCAGCACAGACGCTCCGGGGGGAGGCAATGAGCAGTTCTTC. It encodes CASSTDAPGGGNEQFF.

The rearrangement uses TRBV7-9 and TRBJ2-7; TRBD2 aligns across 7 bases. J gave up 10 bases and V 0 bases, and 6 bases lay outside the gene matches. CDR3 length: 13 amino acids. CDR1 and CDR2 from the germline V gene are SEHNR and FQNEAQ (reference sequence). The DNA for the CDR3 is TGTGCCAGCAGCTTAGCCGCCGGCGGGAGTCAGTACTTC. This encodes CASSLAAGGSQYF. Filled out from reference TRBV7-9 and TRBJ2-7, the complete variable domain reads DTGVSQNPRHKITKRGQNVTFRCDPISEHNRLYWYRQTLGQGPEFLTYFQNEAQLEKSRLLSDRFSAERPKGSFSTLEIQRTEQGDSAMYLCASSLAAGGSQYFGPGTRLTVT.

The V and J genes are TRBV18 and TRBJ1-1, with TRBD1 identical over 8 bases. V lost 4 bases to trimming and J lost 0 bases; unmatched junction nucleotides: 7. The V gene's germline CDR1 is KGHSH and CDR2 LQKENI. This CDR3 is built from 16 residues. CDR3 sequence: CASSLRPGGMNTEAFF. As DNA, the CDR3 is TGTGCCAGCTCACTAAGGCCAGGGGGCATGAACACTGAAGCTTTCTTT.

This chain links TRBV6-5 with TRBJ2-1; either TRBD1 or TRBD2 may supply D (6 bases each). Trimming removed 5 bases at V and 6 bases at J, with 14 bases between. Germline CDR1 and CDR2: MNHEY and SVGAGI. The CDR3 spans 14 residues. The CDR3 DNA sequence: TGTGCCAGCAGTATTAGGGGGAGGATCAATGAGCAGTTCTTC. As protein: CASSIRGRINEQFF.

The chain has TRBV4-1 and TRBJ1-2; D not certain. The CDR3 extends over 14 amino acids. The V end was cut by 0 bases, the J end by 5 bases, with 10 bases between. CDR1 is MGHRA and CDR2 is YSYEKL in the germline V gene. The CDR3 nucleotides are TGCGCCAGCAGCCAAGATTGGGGTTGGTATGGCTACACCTTC. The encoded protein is CASSQDWGWYGYTF.

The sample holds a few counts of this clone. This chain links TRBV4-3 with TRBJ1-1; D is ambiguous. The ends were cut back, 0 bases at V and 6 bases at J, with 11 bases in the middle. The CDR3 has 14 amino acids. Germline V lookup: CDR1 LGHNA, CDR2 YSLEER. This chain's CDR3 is CASSQDATSPEAFF. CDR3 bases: TGCGCCAGCAGCCAAGATGCGACAAGCCCTGAAGCTTTCTTT.

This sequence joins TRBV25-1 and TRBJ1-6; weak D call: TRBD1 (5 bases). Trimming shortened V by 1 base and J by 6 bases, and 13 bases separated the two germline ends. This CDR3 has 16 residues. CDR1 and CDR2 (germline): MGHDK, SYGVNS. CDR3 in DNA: TGTGCCAGCAGTGAATCCAGGATGGGGGTTAATTCACCCCTCCACTTT. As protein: CASSESRMGVNSPLHF.

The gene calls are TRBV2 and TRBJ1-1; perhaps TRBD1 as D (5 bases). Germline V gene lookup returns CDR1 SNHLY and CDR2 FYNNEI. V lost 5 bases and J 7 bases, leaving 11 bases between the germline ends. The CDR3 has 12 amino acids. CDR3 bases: TGTGCCAGCAGTCGGGACTTTGATGAAGCTTTCTTT. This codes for CASSRDFDEAFF.

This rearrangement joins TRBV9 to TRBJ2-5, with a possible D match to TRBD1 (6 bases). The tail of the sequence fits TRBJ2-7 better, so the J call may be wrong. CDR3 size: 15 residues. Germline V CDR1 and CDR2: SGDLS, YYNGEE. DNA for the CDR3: TGTGCCAGCAGTGCTCAGGGGTCGGGCTCCTACGAGCAGTACTTC. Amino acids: CASSAQGSGSYEQYF.

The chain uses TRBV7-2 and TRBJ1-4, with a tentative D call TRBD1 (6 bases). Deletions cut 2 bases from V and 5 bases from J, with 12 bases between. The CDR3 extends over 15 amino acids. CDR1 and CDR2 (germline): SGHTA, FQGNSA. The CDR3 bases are TGTGCCAGCAGCTTAAAGCTGGGGGCGAATGAAAAACTGTTTTTT. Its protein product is CASSLKLGANEKLFF.

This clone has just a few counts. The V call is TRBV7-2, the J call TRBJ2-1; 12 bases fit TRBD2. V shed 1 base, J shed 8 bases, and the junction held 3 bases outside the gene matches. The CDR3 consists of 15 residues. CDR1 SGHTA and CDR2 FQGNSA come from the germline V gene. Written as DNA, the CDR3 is TGTGCCAGCAGCTTAGTGACTAGCGGGGGTTATGAGCAGTTCTTC. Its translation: CASSLVTSGGYEQFF.

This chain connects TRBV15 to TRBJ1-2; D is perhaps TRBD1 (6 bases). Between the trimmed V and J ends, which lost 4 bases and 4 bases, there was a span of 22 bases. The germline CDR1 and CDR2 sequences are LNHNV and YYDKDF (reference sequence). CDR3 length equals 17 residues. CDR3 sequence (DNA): TGTGCCACCAGCATCAACTCAGAGGGGGGCGCGATCTATGGCTACACCTTC. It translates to CATSINSEGGAIYGYTF.

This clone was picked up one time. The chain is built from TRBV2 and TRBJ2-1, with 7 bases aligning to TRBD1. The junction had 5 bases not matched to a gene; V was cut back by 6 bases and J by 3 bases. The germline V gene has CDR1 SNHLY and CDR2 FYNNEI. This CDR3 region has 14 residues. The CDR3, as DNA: TGTGCCAGCAGCCTCGACAGGGACTACAATGAGCAGTTCTTC. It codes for CASSLDRDYNEQFF.

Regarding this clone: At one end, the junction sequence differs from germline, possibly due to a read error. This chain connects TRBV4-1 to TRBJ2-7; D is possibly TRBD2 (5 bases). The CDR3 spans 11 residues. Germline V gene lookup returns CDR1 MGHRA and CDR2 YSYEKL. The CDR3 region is CASSQNGVLHF. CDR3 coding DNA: TGCGCCAGCAGCCAAAACGGGGTGCTGCACTTC.

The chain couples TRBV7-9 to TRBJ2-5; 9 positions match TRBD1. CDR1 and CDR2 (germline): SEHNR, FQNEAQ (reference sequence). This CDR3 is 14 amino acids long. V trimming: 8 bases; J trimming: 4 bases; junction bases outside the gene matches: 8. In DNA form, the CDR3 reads TGTGCCAGCGGTGTGGGACAGGGATCAGAGACCCAGTACTTC. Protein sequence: CASGVGQGSETQYF.

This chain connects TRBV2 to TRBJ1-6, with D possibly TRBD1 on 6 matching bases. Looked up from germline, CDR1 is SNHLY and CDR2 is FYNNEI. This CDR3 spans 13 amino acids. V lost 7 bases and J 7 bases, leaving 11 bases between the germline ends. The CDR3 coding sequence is TGTGCCAGCATTACAGGGCAAAATTCACCCCTCCACTTT. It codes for CASITGQNSPLHF.